This T cell receptor beta chain was documented in a study of T cell changes during pregnancy in multiple sclerosis. V trimming: 0 bases; J trimming: 14 bases; junction bases outside the gene matches: 6. Germline CDR1 SEHNR, CDR2 FQNEAQ (reference sequence). CDR3 length: 13 residues. This clone came up once. Produced via immunoSEQ multiplex PCR; TCRdb's table is partial and in-frame only. The sample shows more than 80,000 clones, 80% to 95% of them seen only once. This TCR derives from a female donor with multiple sclerosis, enrolled in a pregnancy study. Sequenced here: peripheral blood, sampled after pregnancy. The chain is built from TRBV7-9 and TRBJ2-1; TRBD2 aligns across 8 bases. The DNA of the CDR3 is TGTGCCAGCAGCTTAGCGAGGCGGGAGGCAGAGTTCTTC. This codes for CASSLARREAEFF. The entire variable domain, with the rest obtained from reference TRBV7-9 and TRBJ2-1, is as follows: DTGVSQNPRHKITKRGQNVTFRCDPISEHNRLYWYRQTLGQGPEFLTYFQNEAQLEKSRLLSDRFSAERPKGSFSTLEIQRTEQGDSAMYLCASSLARREAEFFGPGTRLTVL.